One sample yielded the 27 T cell receptor beta chains listed below, sequenced in a study of T cells in localized non-small cell lung cancer (dated by TCRdb to 2020 to 2022). The library was produced with the immunoSEQ multiplex PCR assay. Here the immuneACCESS table is served through TCRdb, limited to in-frame sequences with V and J called. Missing clones are a known gap in these copies; in checked studies unresolved V genes cover under half, and the rest lacks a known reason. The sample data list 100,000 to 150,000 clones, and roughly 90% of these were observed just once. The top ten constitute around 1.8% of the sample. The specimen comprised peripheral blood, sampled before any cancer treatment. The receptors shown here come from a female donor over 55 with stage I lung adenocarcinoma.

The chain is built from TRBV9 and TRBJ1-2; 7 bases match TRBD1. The CDR3 is 13 residues long. Germline CDR1 reads SGDLS; CDR2 reads YYNGEE. After removal of 3 bases from V and 3 bases from J, the junction contained 2 bases not matched to a gene. This CDR3 is CASSADRDYGYTF. As DNA, the CDR3 is TGTGCCAGCAGCGCCGACAGGGACTATGGCTACACCTTC.

This clone has only one observation. J is TRBJ2-6 and V is TRBV29-1, with 7 bases identical to TRBD1. Germline values: CDR1 SQVTM, CDR2 ANQGSEA. Trimming took 7 bases from V and 2 from J; bases not matched to a gene: 5. This CDR3 comprises 14 residues. CDR3 region: CSGLTGAGANVLTF. The CDR3 DNA follows: TGCAGCGGATTAACAGGGGCTGGGGCCAACGTCCTGACTTTC.

The chain recombines TRBV5-1 with TRBJ2-2; D is unresolved. CDR1 SGHRS and CDR2 YFSETQ come from the germline V gene. The CDR3 consists of 13 residues. V gave up 5 bases and J gave up 2 bases, with 7 bases separating them. The CDR3 spells CASRLSNTGELFF. Written as DNA, the CDR3 is TGCGCCAGCAGATTATCAAACACCGGGGAGCTGTTTTTT.

This clone was seen a single time. CDR3 bases: TGTGCCAGCACCAAGGGGACAGGAGTGAACACCGGGGAGCTGTTTTTT. Translation gives CASTKGTGVNTGELFF. The gene calls are TRBV7-2 and TRBJ2-2; 8 bases fit TRBD1. Trimming at V came to 7 bases and at J to 1 base, leaving 8 bases not matched to a gene. This CDR3 region has 16 residues. Germline CDR1 SGHTA, CDR2 FQGNSA.

The genes are TRBV28 and TRBJ1-1, with D unresolved. The CDR3 extends over 11 amino acids. CDR1 is MDHEN and CDR2 is SYDVKM in the germline V gene. V was pared by 4 bases and J by 8 bases, with 8 bases between. The CDR3 nucleotides read TGTGCCAGCAGTTCTGGATTGGAAGCTTTCTTT. Its translation is CASSSGLEAFF.

Many counts were recorded for this clone. The V gene is TRBV2, the J gene TRBJ1-1; D remains ambiguous. The V end was cut by 5 bases, the J end by 1 base, with 11 bases between. Looked up from germline, CDR1 is SNHLY and CDR2 is FYNNEI. This CDR3 is built from 14 residues. CDR3 sequence (DNA): TGTGCCAGCAGTCTTCGACCAGCGAACACTGAAGCTTTCTTT. Its protein is CASSLRPANTEAFF.

There are a few counts of this clone. The chain recombines TRBV9 with TRBJ1-1, with D unclear. Germline V gene sequence: CDR1 SGDLS, CDR2 YYNGEE. Trimming pared 0 bases from V and 8 bases from J, leaving 11 bases between. The CDR3 runs to 13 residues. Here the CDR3 DNA reads TGTGCCAGCAGCGTAGGGACGGTGGGGGAAGCTTTCTTT. This codes for CASSVGTVGEAFF.

The chain is built from TRBV9 and TRBJ1-3; D is unresolved. CDR3 length: 17 residues. Germline lookup yields CDR1 SGDLS and CDR2 YYNGEE. The V and J ends lost 4 bases and 4 bases respectively, with 21 bases between them. CDR3 coding DNA: TGTGCCAGCAGCCCCACTTCCGCCGTCACCGGGGGAAACACCATATATTTT. This translates into CASSPTSAVTGGNTIYF.

The V and J genes are TRBV13 and TRBJ1-3; maybe TRBD1 (5 bases). V was clipped by 2 bases and J by 13 bases, with 21 bases between them. The CDR3 has 15 amino acids. Germline assignment: CDR1 PRHDT and CDR2 FYEKMQ (reference sequence). The CDR3 DNA reads as TGTGCCAGCAGCTTAACGGGACCCCCATCAATCGGGATATATTTT. Translating gives CASSLTGPPSIGIYF.

The chain has TRBV2 and TRBJ2-2; D is uncertain. The CDR3 consists of 13 residues. Germline V gene data show CDR1 as SNHLY and CDR2 as FYNNEI. With 2 bases removed from V and 7 bases from J, the gap between germline ends came to 8 bases. The CDR3 DNA sequence: TGTGCCAGCAGTGAACGTTACGACGGGGAGCTGTTTTTT. Protein sequence: CASSERYDGELFF.

This clone was picked up a small number of times. The rearrangement links TRBV5-6 to TRBJ2-3; no reliable D call. V lost 3 bases, J lost 1 base, and 6 bases lay in between. The CDR3 sequence is 13 residues long. The germline gives CDR1 SGHDT, CDR2 YYEEEE. The CDR3 region is CASSSDGTDTQYF. The CDR3 DNA reads as TGTGCCAGCAGCTCAGACGGCACAGATACGCAGTATTTT.

The genes are TRBV6-1 and TRBJ2-4; D is ambiguous. The V gene's germline CDR1 is MNHNS and CDR2 SASEGT. V was trimmed by 4 bases and J by 4 bases, leaving 8 bases between them. This CDR3 has 13 residues. The CDR3 nucleotides read TGTGCCAGCAGTGGGGCAGAGAAAAACATTCAGTACTTC. Translating it yields CASSGAEKNIQYF.

The chain employs TRBV5-1 and TRBJ2-6; D gene unclear. Germline lookup yields CDR1 SGHRS and CDR2 YFSETQ. Trimming cost V 0 bases and J 0 bases, with 7 bases left between them. The CDR3 loop spans 16 amino acids. CDR3 nucleotide sequence: TGCGCCAGCAGCTTGGCCACGAGCTCTGGGGCCAACGTCCTGACTTTC. Translation gives CASSLATSSGANVLTF. The full variable domain, its missing parts supplied by reference TRBV5-1 and TRBJ2-6, is KAGVTQTPRYLIKTRGQQVTLSCSPISGHRSVSWYQQTPGQGLQFLFEYFSETQRNKGNFPGRFSGRQFSNSRSEMNVSTLELGDSALYLCASSLATSSGANVLTFGAGSRLTVL.

The chain couples TRBV29-1 to TRBJ1-4; 7 nucleotides agree with TRBD1. There are 14 residues in the CDR3. Germline CDR1 and CDR2: SQVTM and ANQGSEA. V was pared by 2 bases and J by 5 bases, with 5 bases of the junction left unmatched. CDR3 bases: TGCAGCGTTGAAACCGTACAGGGGAATGAAAAACTGTTTTTT. It yields the protein CSVETVQGNEKLFF.

The V call is TRBV6-1, the J call TRBJ2-7, with no clear D. The CDR3 consists of 12 residues. Germline assignment: CDR1 MNHNS and CDR2 SASEGT. The germline V and J ends were trimmed by 3 bases and 4 bases, with 7 bases remaining between them. The CDR3 DNA reads as TGTGCCAGCAGTGAGGGCCTGTACGAGCAGTACTTC. Its translation: CASSEGLYEQYF.

The chain carries TRBV6-6 and TRBJ2-7, with a possible D match to TRBD2 (5 bases). The V gene's germline CDR1 is MNHNY and CDR2 SVGAGI (reference sequence). The CDR3 has 13 residues. V lost 0 bases and J 4 bases, leaving 7 bases between the germline ends. The CDR3 nucleotides are TGTGCCAGCAGTTACTCCGAGGGATACGAGCAGTACTTC. It translates to CASSYSEGYEQYF.

The chain recombines TRBV7-9 with TRBJ1-2, with a possible D match to TRBD1 (5 bases). The CDR3 contains 13 residues. Germline V gives CDR1 SEHNR, CDR2 FQNEAQ (reference sequence). V was clipped by 6 bases and J by 6 bases, with 14 bases between them. The CDR3 loop reads CASSSTPRDGYTF. As DNA, the CDR3 is TGTGCCAGCAGTTCCACCCCCAGGGATGGCTACACCTTC.

The chain links TRBV11-1 to TRBJ1-1; a weak D match, TRBD1 (5 bases). Germline CDR1 reads SGHAT; CDR2 reads FQDESV (reference sequence). This CDR3 comprises 12 residues. Between the trimmed V and J ends, which lost 4 bases and 10 bases, there was a span of 13 bases. The CDR3 bases are TGTGCCAGCAGCTCCCCCAGGGTCGGAGCTTTCTTT. Translating gives CASSSPRVGAFF.

CDR3 nucleotides: TGTGCCAGCAGCCCCGGACTACTCTCCTACAATGAGCAGTTCTTC. Translated: CASSPGLLSYNEQFF. The chain has TRBV5-4 and TRBJ2-1, with a tentative D call TRBD2 (6 bases). Germline CDR1 and CDR2: SGHNT and YYREEE (reference sequence). Trimming stripped 4 bases from V and 0 bases from J, with 11 bases between. The CDR3 contains 15 residues.

This clone has a handful of counts. The V and J genes are TRBV2 and TRBJ2-3; no definite D call. The CDR3 contains 13 residues. V was trimmed by 7 bases and J by 2 bases, leaving 10 bases between them. Germline-derived CDR1 and CDR2 are SNHLY and FYNNEI. CDR3 protein: CASMTGFTDTQYF. The CDR3 DNA sequence: TGTGCCAGCATGACTGGCTTCACAGATACGCAGTATTTT.

This chain joins TRBV11-2 and TRBJ2-3; tentative D call: TRBD1 (6 bases). V was pared by 0 bases and J by 4 bases, with 8 bases between. The CDR3 sequence is 14 residues long. Germline assignment: CDR1 SGHAT and CDR2 FQNNGV. The CDR3, as DNA: TGTGCCAGCAGCTTAGATTCAGGGGCAGATACGCAGTATTTT. It translates to CASSLDSGADTQYF.

Here the CDR3 DNA reads TGTGCCAGCAGCCTAGGAAAGGAAGCACAAGAGACCCAGTACTTC. Translation: CASSLGKEAQETQYF. The chain carries TRBV28 and TRBJ2-5; D is unclear. This CDR3 is built from 15 residues. With 6 bases removed from V and 2 bases from J, the gap between germline ends came to 16 bases. The germline CDR1 and CDR2 sequences are MDHEN and SYDVKM.

The rearrangement links TRBV29-1 to TRBJ2-2; no firm D call. Germline CDR1 reads SQVTM; CDR2 reads ANQGSEA. CDR3 length: 13 residues. V lost 5 bases and J 4 bases, leaving 11 bases between the germline ends. CDR3 coding DNA: TGCAGCGTTCGTATCGGTGGCACCGGGGAGCTGTTTTTT. Protein product: CSVRIGGTGELFF.

This clone was found once. This sequence joins TRBV28 and TRBJ1-2; TRBD1 matches 9 bases. Germline trimming cut 6 bases from V and 4 bases from J; bases unmatched to any gene: 15. The length of the CDR3 is 17 residues. Germline CDR1 and CDR2: MDHEN and SYDVKM. This chain's CDR3 is CASSFGVSSGQGYGYTF. The CDR3 nucleotides read TGTGCCAGCAGCTTCGGGGTGTCGTCGGGACAGGGCTATGGCTACACCTTC.

The J gene is TRBJ1-1, the V gene TRBV6-6; 9 bases are a match to TRBD1. V lost 6 bases and J lost 0; bases outside the gene matches: 5. The germline V gene encodes CDR1 MNHNY and CDR2 SVGAGI (reference sequence). The CDR3 is made up of 15 amino acids. CDR3: CASRENRGLNTEAFF. DNA for the CDR3: TGTGCCAGCAGAGAAAACAGGGGGCTGAACACTGAAGCTTTCTTT.

The V gene is TRBV7-6, the J gene TRBJ2-7; 8 bases align to TRBD1. CDR3 size: 14 residues. Losses at the gene ends were 5 bases for V and 5 bases for J; bases not matched to a gene: 8. Germline CDR1 and CDR2: SGHVS and FNYEAQ. CDR3 amino acids: CASSKDDRGNEQYF. The CDR3 region has the DNA TGTGCCAGCAGCAAAGACGACAGGGGCAACGAGCAGTACTTC. Supplemented by reference TRBV7-6 and TRBJ2-7, the full variable domain reads GAGVSQSPRYKVTKRGQDVALRCDPISGHVSLYWYRQALGQGPEFLTYFNYEAQQDKSGLPNDRFSAERPEGSISTLTIQRTEQRDSAMYRCASSKDDRGNEQYFGPGTRLTVT.

This chain joins TRBV28 and TRBJ1-1, with D uncertain. The V end was cut by 4 bases, the J end by 1 base, with 1 base between. This CDR3 comprises 11 residues. CDR1 MDHEN and CDR2 SYDVKM come from the germline V gene. CDR3 sequence reads: CASSSNTEAFF. Written as DNA, the CDR3 is TGTGCCAGCAGTTCGAACACTGAAGCTTTCTTT. The full variable domain, with the rest looked up from reference TRBV28 and TRBJ1-1, is DVKVTQSSRYLVKRTGEKVFLECVQDMDHENMFWYRQDPGLGLRLIYFSYDVKMKEKGDIPEGYSVSREKKERFSLILESASTNQTSMYLCASSSNTEAFFGQGTRLTVV.